This TCR beta chain was recovered during a study of OX40 agonist ivuxolimab in advanced cancers. Overall study: Patients enrolled in dose escalation were diagnosed with hepatocellular carcinoma, melanoma, renal cell or head and neck cancer.

This clone occurred a few times. What it binds is unknown. Sequenced by immunoSEQ multiplex PCR; TCRdb stores in-frame clones only, minus some. The data contain almost 85,000 clones, 89% of them singletons. Study-wide points: In the 0.1 to 3.0 mg/kg range, CD4+ and CD8+ blood T cells had expanded clonally by week 6. Expanded peripheral T cell antigen specificity was not determined.

The V end was cut by 5 bases, the J end by 6 bases, with 17 bases between. Looked up from germline, CDR1 is SGHRS and CDR2 is YFSETQ. This CDR3 comprises 14 residues. Sequencing used CD4+ or CD8+ T cells sorted from blood, obtained in a trial of the OX40 agonist ivuxolimab. The chain employs TRBV5-1 and TRBJ1-2; D unclear. The TCR comes from an adult with an advanced solid tumor such as melanoma, head and neck, liver or kidney cancer. The DNA for the CDR3 is TGCGCCAGCAGTGAGGGTGGCCTGAACAATGGCTACACCTTC. Protein product: CASSEGGLNNGYTF.